Following are 10 T cell receptor beta chains from one sample sequenced in a study of T cell responses to AZD1222 COVID-19 vaccine (dated by TCRdb to the early 2020s). In light of the paper, this sample's time point label describes: baseline before first vaccination. Library preparation was by the immunoSEQ multiplex PCR assay. TCRdb limited this immuneACCESS table to in-frame rearrangements with V and J called. A share of clones is missing; checked studies link under half to unresolved V genes, and the rest is unexplained. This sample lists more than 250,000 clones; roughly 93% were detected once. Jointly, the top ten make up 0.55% of the sample. This sample comprised peripheral blood, obtained on day 0 of AZD1222 vaccination. These receptors all stem from an adult in good health.

The J gene is TRBJ1-4, the V gene TRBV3-1 (or the pseudogene TRBV3-2); D remains unclear. The V end was cut by 3 bases, the J end by 8 bases, with 13 bases between. The V gene's germline CDR1 is LGHDT and CDR2 YNNKEL (reference sequence). CDR3 length: 14 amino acids. CDR3 bases: TGTGCCAGCAGCCAGAGGCGGGGTGGGGAAAAACTGTTTTTT. As protein: CASSQRRGGEKLFF.

V and J are TRBV5-4 and TRBJ2-1; 12 bases are a match to TRBD2. Germline V gene data show CDR1 as SGHNT and CDR2 as YYREEE (reference sequence). CDR3 length: 17 residues. After removal of 3 bases from V and 6 bases from J, the junction contained 10 bases not matched to a gene. CDR3 sequence reads: CASSSKILAGGGNEQFF. The DNA of the CDR3 is TGTGCCAGCAGCTCGAAAATACTAGCGGGGGGTGGCAATGAGCAGTTCTTC.

The chain links TRBV18 to TRBJ1-5; 8 bases map to TRBD1. Germline trimming cut 6 bases from V and 3 bases from J; bases unmatched to any gene: 4. Germline V lookup: CDR1 KGHSH, CDR2 LQKENI. CDR3 length: 14 residues. The CDR3 region is CASSLDRDNQPQHF. In nucleotides, the CDR3 is TGTGCCAGCTCTCTGGACAGGGACAATCAGCCCCAGCATTTT.

This clone was observed once. This chain joins TRBV5-4 and TRBJ2-1, with a tentative D call TRBD1 (6 bases). The V end was cut by 4 bases, the J end by 6 bases, with 20 bases between. Looked up from germline, CDR1 is SGHNT and CDR2 is YYREEE (reference sequence). The CDR3 length is 16 residues. The CDR3, as DNA: TGTGCCAGCAGCCCTACCCGGACAGCCTTAGGCAATGAGCAGTTCTTC. It translates to CASSPTRTALGNEQFF.

The chain carries TRBV5-1 and TRBJ1-2; D gene ambiguous. CDR3 length: 15 residues. Trimming removed 1 base from V and 2 bases from J, with 12 bases in between. CDR1 is SGHRS and CDR2 is YFSETQ in the germline V gene. The DNA of the CDR3 is TGCGCCAGCAGCTTGAAGGGAAGTGTGAACTATGGCTACACCTTC. It translates to CASSLKGSVNYGYTF.

The V and J genes are TRBV25-1 and TRBJ2-5; tentative D call: TRBD2 (6 bases). The CDR3 runs 15 residues. V lost 1 base and J 5 bases, leaving 14 bases between the germline ends. Germline CDR1 and CDR2: MGHDK and SYGVNS. The chain's CDR3 is CASSELVFAGETQYF. The CDR3 DNA sequence: TGTGCCAGCAGTGAATTGGTGTTCGCGGGGGAGACCCAGTACTTC.

The V gene is TRBV28, the J gene TRBJ1-1; D uncertain. From germline, CDR1 is MDHEN and CDR2 SYDVKM. V lost 2 bases, J lost 6 bases, and 7 bases lay in between. The CDR3 sequence is 12 residues long. CDR3 protein: CASSLVSAEAFF. CDR3 nucleotides: TGTGCCAGCAGTTTAGTTTCGGCTGAAGCTTTCTTT.

The CDR3 bases are TGTGCCAGCAGCCCGGGACTAGCCGGGCCAGATACGCAGTATTTT. Amino acids: CASSPGLAGPDTQYF. V and J are TRBV6-4 and TRBJ2-3, with 9 bases fitting TRBD2. After removal of 6 bases from V and 4 bases from J, the junction contained 8 bases not matched to a gene. The germline V gene encodes CDR1 MRHNA and CDR2 SNTAGT. This CDR3 is 15 amino acids long.

The J gene is TRBJ2-5, the V gene TRBV30; a weak D match, TRBD2 (7 bases). V shed 6 bases and J shed 2 bases, with 16 bases lying between them. CDR1 is GTSNPN, CDR2 SVGIG, per germline (reference sequence). This CDR3 is built from 14 residues. In DNA form, the CDR3 reads TGTGCCTGTTCCGCGCGGGGGCAACAAGAGACCCAGTACTTC. Its protein product is CACSARGQQETQYF.

This clone was found a few times. V usage is TRBV7-9 and J usage is TRBJ1-1; 7 positions agree with TRBD1. J lost 1 base, V lost 5 bases, and 7 bases had no gene match. Germline lookup yields CDR1 SEHNR and CDR2 FQNEAQ (reference sequence). CDR3 length: 15 amino acids. Written as DNA, the CDR3 is TGTGCCAGCAGCCTGGGCGGGACAGCGAACACTGAAGCTTTCTTT. Translating it yields CASSLGGTANTEAFF. Full variable domain (rest looked up from reference TRBV7-9 and TRBJ1-1): DTGVSQNPRHKITKRGQNVTFRCDPISEHNRLYWYRQTLGQGPEFLTYFQNEAQLEKSRLLSDRFSAERPKGSFSTLEIQRTEQGDSAMYLCASSLGGTANTEAFFGQGTRLTVV.